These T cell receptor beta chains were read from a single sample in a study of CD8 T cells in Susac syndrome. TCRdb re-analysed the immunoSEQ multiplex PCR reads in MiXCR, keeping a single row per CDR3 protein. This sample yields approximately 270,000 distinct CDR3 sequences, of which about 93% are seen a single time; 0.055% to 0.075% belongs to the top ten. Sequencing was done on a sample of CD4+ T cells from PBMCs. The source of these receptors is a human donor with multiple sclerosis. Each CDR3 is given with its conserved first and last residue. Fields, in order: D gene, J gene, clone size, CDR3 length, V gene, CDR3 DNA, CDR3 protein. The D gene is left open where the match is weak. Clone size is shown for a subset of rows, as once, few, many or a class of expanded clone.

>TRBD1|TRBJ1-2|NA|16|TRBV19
TGTGCCAGTAGTGGTTCCCGGACAGGGGGTTACAATGGCTACACCTTC
CASSGSRTGGYNGYTF
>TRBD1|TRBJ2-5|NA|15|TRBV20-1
TGCAGTGCTAGAGCAGGGGGAATGTACCAAGAGACCCAGTACTTC
CSARAGGMYQETQYF
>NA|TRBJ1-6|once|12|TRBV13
TGTGCCAGCAGTTCCTATGGCAGGTCCCTCCACTTT
CASSSYGRSLHF
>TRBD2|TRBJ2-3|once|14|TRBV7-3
TGTGCCAGCAGCACGGGACTAGCACCATTTACGCAGTATTTT
CASSTGLAPFTQYF
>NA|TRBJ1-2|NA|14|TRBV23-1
TGCGCCAGCAGTCTAACAGGGAGATTCTATGGCTACACCTTC
CASSLTGRFYGYTF
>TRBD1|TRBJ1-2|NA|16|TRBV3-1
TGTGCCAGCAGCCAAGAAGCCGGGACAGGGATGATGGGCTACACCTTC
CASSQEAGTGMMGYTF
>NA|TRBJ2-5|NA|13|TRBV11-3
TGTGCCAGCAGCCCCTTCTACCAAGAGACCCAGTACTTC
CASSPFYQETQYF
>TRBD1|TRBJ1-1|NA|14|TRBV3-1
TGTGCCAGCAGCCAGACCGGGACAGCCAGAGAAGCTTTCTTT
CASSQTGTAREAFF
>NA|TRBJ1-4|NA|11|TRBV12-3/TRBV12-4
TGTGCCAGCAGTTTACGAGAAAAACTGTTTTTT
CASSLREKLFF
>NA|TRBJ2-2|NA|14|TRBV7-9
TGTGCCAGCAGCTGGGCAGGGCGAACCGGGGAGCTGTTTTTT
CASSWAGRTGELFF
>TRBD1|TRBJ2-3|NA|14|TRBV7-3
TGTGCCAGCAGCTTGGGAAGGGGGCGGAATACGCAGTATTTT
CASSLGRGRNTQYF
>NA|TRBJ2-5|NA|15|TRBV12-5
TGTGCTAGTGGTTTGGGGGTTGACAGCTCCGGGACCCAGTACTTC
CASGLGVDSSGTQYF
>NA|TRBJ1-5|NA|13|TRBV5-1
TGCGCCAGCAGCCACGGGGGAAATCAGCCCCAGCATTTT
CASSHGGNQPQHF
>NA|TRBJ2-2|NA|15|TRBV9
TGTGCCAGCAGCGTATTGGCCACGAACACCGGGGAGCTGTTTTTT
CASSVLATNTGELFF
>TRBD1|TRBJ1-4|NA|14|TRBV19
TGTGCCAGTAGTGGGACAGGCCTTAATGAAAAACTGTTTTTT
CASSGTGLNEKLFF
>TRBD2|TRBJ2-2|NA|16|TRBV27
TGTGCCAGCAGTTCGACGGGACTAGCAAACACCGGGGAGCTGTTTTTT
CASSSTGLANTGELFF
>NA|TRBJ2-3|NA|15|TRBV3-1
TGTGCCAGCAGCCAAGATGGGCATCGCGCAGATACGCAGTATTTT
CASSQDGHRADTQYF
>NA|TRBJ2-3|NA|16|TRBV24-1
TGTGCCACCAGTATAAACAGGGGACTCAGCACAGATACGCAGTATTTT
CATSINRGLSTDTQYF
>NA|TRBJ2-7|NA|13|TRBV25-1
TGTGCCAGCAGCATCGGATTATCCTACGAGCAGTACTTC
CASSIGLSYEQYF
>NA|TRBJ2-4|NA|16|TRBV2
TGTGCCAGCAGTGATTTCCAGGGGACTACCAAAAACATTCAGTACTTC
CASSDFQGTTKNIQYF
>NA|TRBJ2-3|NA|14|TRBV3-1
TGTGCCAGCAGCCAAGATACTTACACAGATACGCAGTATTTT
CASSQDTYTDTQYF
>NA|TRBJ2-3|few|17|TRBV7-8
TGTGCCAGCAGCCTCCCCACGGGGAGGGGGCCGGGTGATACGCAGTATTTT
CASSLPTGRGPGDTQYF
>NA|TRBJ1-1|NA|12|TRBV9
TGTGCCAGCAGCGTAGTTGCCGGCCGAGCTTTCTTT
CASSVVAGRAFF
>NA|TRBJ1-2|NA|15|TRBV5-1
TGCGCCAGCAGCTTGGAAGCAGGGGCCCTCTATGGCTACACCTTC
CASSLEAGALYGYTF
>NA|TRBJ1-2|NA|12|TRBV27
TGTGCCAGCAAGTCTAACCCCTATGGCTACACCTTC
CASKSNPYGYTF
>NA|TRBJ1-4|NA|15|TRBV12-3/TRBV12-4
TGTGCCAGCACGTTTGGGAGCCTTCCAAATGAAAAACTGTTTTTT
CASTFGSLPNEKLFF
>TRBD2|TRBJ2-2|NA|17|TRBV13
TGTGCCAGCAGCCCAAAATTTAGCGGGAGTCGCACCGGGGAGCTGTTTTTT
CASSPKFSGSRTGELFF
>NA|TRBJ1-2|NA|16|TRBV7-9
TGTGCCAGCAGCTCGACAGACCCCCTCGCCCTCTATGGCTACACCTTC
CASSSTDPLALYGYTF
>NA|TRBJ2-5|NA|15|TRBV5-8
TGTGCCAGCAGCCGAACGGTCGGTGGTGGGGAGACCCAGTACTTC
CASSRTVGGGETQYF
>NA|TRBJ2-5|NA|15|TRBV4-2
TGTGCCAGCAGCCAAGGGACAGCGTTACAAGAGACCCAGTACTTC
CASSQGTALQETQYF
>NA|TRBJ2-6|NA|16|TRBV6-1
TGTGCCAGCAGTGAAGGGAAGGACCTGGGGGCCAACGTCCTGACTTTC
CASSEGKDLGANVLTF